This T cell receptor (beta chain) was captured by sequencing in a study of Ad26.COV2.S vaccination and SARS-CoV-2 variants. This clone has only one observation. Germline V CDR1 and CDR2: SGHKS, YYEKEE (reference sequence). This CDR3 is 19 amino acids long. V was cut by 0 bases and J by 4 bases, with 23 bases left in between. The treatment is: roughly 19 received Ad26.COV2.S at low or high dose, single or two shots; several received placebo; per-sample allocation not given. Day 63 following the first vaccine or placebo injection was when the samples were taken. Sequenced by immunoSEQ multiplex PCR; TCRdb stores in-frame clones only, minus some. The sample carries 300,000 to 350,000 clones, about 89% recorded once.

The TCR was taken from a person aged 18-60 years who received the Ad26.COV2.S COVID-19 vaccine or a placebo. The V call is TRBV5-5, the J call TRBJ2-1, with D perhaps assigned TRBD1 or TRBD2 (7 bases each). The source material was peripheral blood, sampled in a trial of Ad26.COV2.S vaccine versus placebo. The CDR3 sequence is CASSLAGGTLAEVYNEQFF. The CDR3 DNA reads as TGTGCCAGCAGCTTGGCAGGGGGAACGCTAGCGGAAGTTTACAATGAGCAGTTCTTC.